This TCR beta chain came from a study of somatic mutations in cytotoxic T cells in rheumatoid arthritis. Points from the study as a whole: About an eighth of the roughly 60 patients had a largest CD8+ clone above 20% of CD8+ cells. Measurement of CD8+ T-cell clonality revealed no significant difference between rheumatoid arthritis patients and age-matched healthy controls.

Deletions cut 3 bases from V and 2 bases from J, with 17 bases between. Germline V gene lookup returns CDR1 SEHNR and CDR2 FQNEAQ (reference sequence). CDR3 length equals 18 residues. TCRdb keeps only in-frame clones here, not all; method: immunoSEQ multiplex PCR. This table holds 15,000 to 20,000 clones, over 65% found once. This clone showed up just once. Its antigen is not identified. The TCR was taken from a man in his fifties or sixties in good health. The V and J genes are TRBV7-9 and TRBJ1-6; D may be TRBD1 (5 bases). Sequencing was carried out using CD8+ T cells sorted from blood. The CDR3 sequence is CASSLRQGADPYNSPLHF. The CDR3 region has the DNA TGTGCCAGCAGCTTGAGGCAGGGCGCGGATCCCTATAATTCACCCCTCCACTTT.